Below are 20 T cell receptor beta chains sequenced from a single sample in a study of PD-1 blockade in classical Hodgkin lymphoma. Using immunoSEQ multiplex PCR, the repertoire was profiled, and TCRdb retains in-frame clones only, with some absent. The sample includes tens of thousands of clones, around nine tenths of them seen just once. Every patient experienced relapse after autologous stem cell transplantation, and brentuximab vedotin exposure varied. This material consisted of peripheral blood mononuclear cells (PBMCs), taken at baseline. Every receptor here comes from a human donor with classical Hodgkin lymphoma.

This clone appeared a few times. This rearrangement joins TRBV7-9 to TRBJ2-1; D ambiguous. V was shortened by 6 bases and J by 5 bases, with 20 bases between the two germline ends. CDR3 length: 16 amino acids. From germline, CDR1 is SEHNR and CDR2 FQNEAQ (reference sequence). This chain's CDR3 is CASSQPGIYGDNEQFF. The DNA of the CDR3 is TGTGCCAGCAGTCAACCGGGTATCTATGGGGACAATGAGCAGTTCTTC.

The chain joins TRBV6-1 to TRBJ1-5; perhaps TRBD1 as D (5 bases). Germline lookup yields CDR1 MNHNS and CDR2 SASEGT. Trimming took off 1 base at V and 1 base at J, with 5 bases between the two ends. The CDR3 runs 14 residues. The CDR3, as DNA: TGTGCCAGCAGTGAAGACAGGAGCAATCAGCCCCAGCATTTT. It specifies CASSEDRSNQPQHF.

The chain links TRBV27 to TRBJ2-1, with 12 positions matching TRBD2. CDR3 length: 15 amino acids. CDR1 is MNHEY, CDR2 SMNVEV, per germline (reference sequence). V shed 3 bases, J shed 7 bases, and the junction held 4 bases outside the gene matches. The CDR3 loop is CASSFLAGGGNEQFF. The CDR3 nucleotides read TGTGCCAGCAGTTTTCTAGCGGGAGGGGGGAATGAGCAGTTCTTC.

The chain carries TRBV7-3 and TRBJ2-6; D gene uncertain. The CDR3 has 15 amino acids. V was pared by 5 bases and J by 0 bases, with 8 bases between. In germline, CDR1 is SGHTA, CDR2 FQGTGA. The CDR3 DNA reads TGTGCCAGCAGCGCACCCCACTCTGGGGCCAACGTCCTGACTTTC. It encodes CASSAPHSGANVLTF. Supplemented by reference TRBV7-3 and TRBJ2-6, the full variable domain reads GAGVSQTPSNKVTEKGKYVELRCDPISGHTALYWYRQSLGQGPEFLIYFQGTGAADDSGLPNDRFFAVRPEGSVSTLKIQRTERGDSAVYLCASSAPHSGANVLTFGAGSRLTVL.

The gene calls are TRBV19 and TRBJ2-1; D is unclear. Between the trimmed V and J ends, which lost 7 bases and 3 bases, there was a span of 10 bases. The germline V gene has CDR1 LNHDA and CDR2 SQIVND (reference sequence). This CDR3 is built from 13 residues. This CDR3 reads CASTSEDYNEQFF. The CDR3 coding sequence is TGTGCCAGTACGAGCGAAGACTACAATGAGCAGTTCTTC.

The chain employs TRBV28 and TRBJ2-3, with no clear D. The CDR3 runs 13 residues. Deletions cut 8 bases from V and 2 bases from J, with 11 bases between. The germline V gene encodes CDR1 MDHEN and CDR2 SYDVKM. The CDR3 nucleotides are TGTGCCAGCGTTCAATTCCCCACAGATACGCAGTATTTT. Protein sequence: CASVQFPTDTQYF.

The chain uses TRBV9 and TRBJ1-2, with D maybe TRBD1 (5 bases). Per the germline V gene, CDR1 is SGDLS and CDR2 is YYNGEE. The CDR3 loop spans 11 amino acids. V lost 3 bases, J lost 6 bases, and 6 bases lay in between. DNA of the CDR3: TGTGCCAGCAGCGGGGGGAATGGCTACACCTTC. Translated: CASSGGNGYTF. The full variable domain, with the rest looked up from reference TRBV9 and TRBJ1-2, is DSGVTQTPKHLITATGQRVTLRCSPRSGDLSVYWYQQSLDQGLQFLIQYYNGEERAKGNILERFSAQQFPDLHSELNLSSLELGDSALYFCASSGGNGYTFGSGTRLTVV.

This clone appeared a single time. This sequence joins TRBV5-1 and TRBJ2-3; D unclear. Deletions cut 1 base from V and 6 bases from J, with 6 bases between. Germline CDR1 is SGHRS and CDR2 is YFSETQ. CDR3 length: 12 amino acids. The CDR3 sequence: CASSLTSDTQYF. Here the CDR3 DNA reads TGCGCCAGCAGCTTGACGTCCGATACGCAGTATTTT.

The chain employs TRBV7-9 and TRBJ1-2; TRBD1 is a possible D gene (6 bases). The germline V gene has CDR1 SEHNR and CDR2 FQNEAQ (reference sequence). The germline V and J ends were trimmed by 4 bases and 5 bases, with 14 bases remaining between them. This CDR3 has 14 amino acids. The CDR3 here is CASSSPRQEYGYTF. CDR3 bases: TGTGCCAGCAGCTCCCCCCGACAGGAATATGGCTACACCTTC.

The V call is TRBV7-9, the J call TRBJ2-5; no reliable D call. The V gene's germline CDR1 is SEHNR and CDR2 FQNEAQ (reference sequence). This CDR3 has 13 residues. The V end lost 4 bases, the J end lost 1 base, and 7 bases lay between the germline ends. Written as DNA, the CDR3 is TGTGCCAGCAGCTCTAGAGTCCAAGAGACCCAGTACTTC. This gives the protein CASSSRVQETQYF.

The V gene is TRBV7-2, the J gene TRBJ1-2; D not resolved. Deletions cut 1 base from V and 2 bases from J, with 8 bases between. The CDR3 is made up of 14 amino acids. CDR1 SGHTA and CDR2 FQGNSA come from the germline V gene. CDR3 residues: CASSLERTNYGYTF. The CDR3 DNA reads TGTGCCAGCAGCTTAGAACGGACCAACTATGGCTACACCTTC. Using reference TRBV7-2 and TRBJ1-2 for the parts outside the CDR3, the full variable domain is GAGVSQSPSNKVTEKGKDVELRCDPISGHTALYWYRQSLGQGLEFLIYFQGNSAPDKSGLPSDRFSAERTGGSVSTLTIQRTQQEDSAVYLCASSLERTNYGYTFGSGTRLTVV.

The DNA for the CDR3 is TGTGCCAGCAGCTTAGGGAGAAACGCCTACGAGCAGTACTTC. It yields the protein CASSLGRNAYEQYF. The chain combines TRBV7-9 with TRBJ2-7; the D is unclear. The CDR3 covers 14 residues. Trimming removed 1 base from V and 2 bases from J, with 9 bases in between. CDR1 and CDR2 from the germline V gene are SEHNR and FQNEAQ (reference sequence).

The chain's CDR3 is CASSSGQGYSYEQYF. CDR3 sequence (DNA): TGTGCCAGCTCCTCTGGACAGGGCTACTCCTACGAGCAGTACTTC. V and J are TRBV18 and TRBJ2-5, with TRBD1 matching over 8 bases. The closer fit of TRBJ2-7 to the DNA end suggests the J call may be wrong. Germline CDR1 reads KGHSH; CDR2 reads LQKENI. CDR3 length equals 15 residues.

This clone came up once. This chain connects TRBV29-1 to TRBJ2-1; D is tentatively TRBD1 or TRBD2 (5 bases each). This CDR3 region has 16 residues. CDR1 is SQVTM, CDR2 ANQGSEA, per germline. V gave up 2 bases and J gave up 9 bases, with 23 bases separating them. Written as DNA, the CDR3 is TGCAGCGTTGAAACCTCCGGGACCACCGTTTGGGGTGAGCAGTTCTTC. It codes for CSVETSGTTVWGEQFF.

The V gene is TRBV5-1, the J gene TRBJ2-5; D may correspond to TRBD1 or TRBD2 (5 bases each). CDR3 size: 14 residues. CDR1 SGHRS and CDR2 YFSETQ come from the germline V gene. The ends were cut back, 4 bases at V and 5 bases at J, with 15 bases in the middle. CDR3 protein: CASSLQGWGETQYF. The CDR3 region has the DNA TGCGCCAGCAGCCTCCAGGGTTGGGGGGAGACCCAGTACTTC. The whole variable domain, remainder taken from reference TRBV5-1 and TRBJ2-5, is KAGVTQTPRYLIKTRGQQVTLSCSPISGHRSVSWYQQTPGQGLQFLFEYFSETQRNKGNFPGRFSGRQFSNSRSEMNVSTLELGDSALYLCASSLQGWGETQYFGPGTRLLVL.

The chain uses TRBV19 and TRBJ2-7, with D possibly matching TRBD2 (7 bases). The CDR3 covers 16 residues. V lost 6 bases and J 6 bases, leaving 24 bases between the germline ends. Germline V gene sequence: CDR1 LNHDA, CDR2 SQIVND (reference sequence). In DNA, the CDR3 is TGTGCCAGTAGCAACGAGGGGGGGTACTTCATGAGCGAGCAGTACTTC. Its protein product is CASSNEGGYFMSEQYF.

V is TRBV21-1 and J is TRBJ1-2. TRBV21-1 corresponds to a pseudogene. The CDR3 length is 15 residues. The CDR3 DNA reads as TGTGCCAGCAGCAATGCGCTAGATCGGAACTATGGCTACACCTTC. It specifies CASSNALDRNYGYTF.

The chain has TRBV6-1 and TRBJ2-7; D possibly uses TRBD1 or TRBD2 (5 bases each). CDR1 is MNHNS and CDR2 is SASEGT in the germline V gene. The CDR3 extends over 15 amino acids. Trimming removed 6 bases at V and 3 bases at J, with 18 bases between. DNA of the CDR3: TGTGCCAGCAGCATCATAGGGACCAAGGGCTACGAGCAGTACTTC. As protein: CASSIIGTKGYEQYF.

The rearrangement links TRBV2 to TRBJ1-2, with 7 bases aligning to TRBD1. The V gene's germline CDR1 is SNHLY and CDR2 FYNNEI. Losses at the gene ends were 4 bases for V and 4 bases for J; bases not matched to a gene: 0. CDR3 length: 12 residues. The CDR3 is CASSGDSYGYTF. The CDR3 DNA is TGTGCCAGCAGTGGGGACAGCTATGGCTACACCTTC.

V gene TRBV27 combines with J gene TRBJ2-5; no firm D call. The end of the DNA is better explained by TRBJ2-7, so the J call may be wrong. This CDR3 has 14 amino acids. The V gene's germline CDR1 is MNHEY and CDR2 SMNVEV (reference sequence). CDR3 bases: TGTGCCAGCAGTTTACTCGGGCCCGCCTCCGAGCAGTACTTC. Protein sequence: CASSLLGPASEQYF.